This passage covers 3 T cell receptor beta chains from one sample sequenced in a study of T cell responses to AZD1222 COVID-19 vaccine. The method was immunoSEQ multiplex PCR; TCRdb's version includes in-frame clones alone and lacks a portion of them. The table includes approximately 50,000 clones, about three quarters detected once. The sequencing here drew on peripheral blood, taken on day 0 of AZD1222 vaccination. These receptors were collected from an adult in good health.

The chain uses TRBV27 and TRBJ1-2; TRBD1 matches at 11 bases. The V gene's germline CDR1 is MNHEY and CDR2 SMNVEV (reference sequence). The V and J ends lost 6 bases and 3 bases, in that order; junction bases with no gene match: 3. The CDR3 covers 14 residues. As DNA, the CDR3 is TGTGCCAGCAGACGGACAGGGGGCGACTATGGCTACACCTTC. This translates into CASRRTGGDYGYTF.

The chain links TRBV9 to TRBJ2-1; TRBD2 is a possible D gene (6 bases). The CDR3 spans 16 residues. V was shortened by 0 bases and J by 4 bases, with 14 bases between the two germline ends. Germline values: CDR1 SGDLS, CDR2 YYNGEE. Here the CDR3 reads CASSVEGGKRYNEQFF. In nucleotides, the CDR3 is TGTGCCAGCAGCGTAGAAGGCGGGAAAAGGTACAATGAGCAGTTCTTC.

This chain connects TRBV12-3 or TRBV12-4 to TRBJ2-2, with D unresolved. The CDR3 covers 13 residues. V dropped 0 bases and J dropped 4 bases, with 3 bases sitting between them. The CDR3 DNA reads TGTGCCAGCAGTTTAGCAGCCACCGGGGAGCTGTTTTTT. Its translation is CASSLAATGELFF.